This TCR beta chain was obtained from a study of blood T cell repertoires in COVID-19. The CDR3 loop spans 13 amino acids. Germline CDR1 SGHTA, CDR2 FQGNSA. Trimming cost V 5 bases and J 7 bases; bases outside gene matches: 6. Generated by immunoSEQ multiplex PCR, the TCRdb table keeps only in-frame clones and is missing some. The sample has around 130,000 clones, 80% to 90% seen once. This receptor was obtained from a man in his sixties or seventies with active or convalescent COVID-19. The sample consisted of peripheral blood. This rearrangement joins TRBV7-2 to TRBJ1-2, with TRBD1 matching 8 bases. The CDR3: CASSVRGLSGYTF. The CDR3 DNA reads as TGTGCCAGCAGCGTCAGGGGGCTGAGTGGCTACACCTTC.